This paragraph covers one TCR beta chain sequence. The sequence runs out 3 residues before the end of the CDR3; the remainder is reconstructed from the germline J gene. The data were taken from a study of T cells in women clearing cervical HPV infection. Study-wide background: Women with histologically confirmed HPV16-related CIN3 or worse, 2 with invasive cancer, served as cases. Only a few women had HLA typing results available.

The CDR3 loop spans 13 amino acids. Germline CDR1 SEHNR, CDR2 FQNEAQ (reference sequence). Sequencing was performed with immunoSEQ multiplex PCR; in TCRdb, only in-frame clones are kept and a portion is missing. The listing records 27,000 or so clones. The sample taken for sequencing was blood buffy coat. The receptor comes from a woman between 18 and 70 years old with a cervical HPV16 infection that either progressed to CIN3+ or cleared (not recorded which). The J gene is TRBJ1-2, the V gene TRBV7-9, with 7 bases aligning to TRBD1. CDR3 bases read: TGTGCCAGCACCCCGGGACAGCCCTACGAC. Translating it yields CASTPGQPYD. The complete CDR3 sequence is CASTPGQPYDYTF.